The clone carrying this T cell receptor beta chain showed up many times. Its antigen is not identified. These data come from a study of T cells in Graves' hyperthyroidism and ophthalmopathy. Study-level findings and limits: Within blood appeared most thyroid clonotypes that had expanded above 0.001.

Source material for PBMCs was around 10 ml fresh peripheral blood. Germline CDR1 is DFQATT and CDR2 is SNEGSKA (reference sequence). The CDR3 runs 13 residues. RNA transcripts gave rise to amplified TCR beta CDR3 regions. Carried out on the TCR CDR3, a first-round RT-PCR used the HTBI primer set. TCRdb itself ran the multiplex PCR reads through MiXCR, one entry per CDR3 protein. The sample includes 490,000 or so distinct CDR3 sequences, approximately 23% of them seen just once. The genes are TRBV20-1 and TRBJ1-2; 8 bases are a match to TRBD1. Sequenced: blood. The sequence was collected from an older woman with Graves' ophthalmopathy. CDR3 protein: CSPRRTGGYGYTF. Here the CDR3 DNA reads TGCAGCCCCCGCCGCACAGGGGGCTATGGCTACACCTTC.